Shown below are 28 T cell receptor beta chains from a single sample sequenced in a study of T-cell reconstitution after alpha-beta-depleted transplantation in children. Unique molecular identifiers tagged the TCRbeta library. MiXCR, applied by TCRdb to the PCR reads, yields one record per CDR3 protein. The table lists 550,000 to 800,000 distinct CDR3 sequences, approximately 14% of them singletons. This specimen consisted of PBMCs, obtained before TCRalphabeta/CD19-depleted stem cell transplant. The source is a girl aged 2-10 years with congenital amegakaryocytic thrombocytopenia, due to receive a stem cell transplant.

This clonotype was seen only a few times. The J gene is TRBJ2-2, the V gene TRBV24-1; the D is unclear. CDR3 size: 14 residues. V was clipped by 12 bases and J by 1 base, with 14 bases between them. The germline gives CDR1 KGHDR, CDR2 SFDVKD. CDR3 region: CAPLRGGNTGELFF. CDR3 DNA: TGTGCCCCCCTTCGAGGTGGGAACACCGGGGAGCTGTTTTTT.

The sample holds a few counts of this clonotype. This chain's CDR3 is CAISLRGPSASAKLFF. The CDR3, as DNA: TGTGCCATCAGTTTGCGGGGCCCCTCTGCTTCTGCAAAACTGTTTTTT. This sequence joins TRBV10-3 and TRBJ1-4; tentative D call: TRBD1 (5 bases). With 5 bases removed from V and 10 bases from J, the gap between germline ends came to 23 bases. The CDR3 is 16 residues long. CDR1 is ENHRY, CDR2 SYGVKD, per germline.

The sample holds a few counts of this clonotype. CDR3 sequence reads: CSARDIGTSSNYGYTF. CDR3 nucleotides: TGCAGTGCTAGAGATATCGGAACTTCGAGCAACTATGGCTACACCTTC. V and J are TRBV20-1 and TRBJ1-2; the D is unclear. The germline gives CDR1 DFQATT, CDR2 SNEGSKA (reference sequence). The V and J ends lost 0 bases and 2 bases respectively, with 16 bases between them. The CDR3 is 16 residues long.

This clonotype came up a few times. The chain employs TRBV18 and TRBJ1-5, with TRBD1 identical over 7 bases. CDR1 KGHSH and CDR2 LQKENI come from the germline V gene. With V trimmed by 4 bases and J by 6 bases, 9 bases remained unmatched. CDR3 length equals 15 residues. The CDR3 region has the DNA TGTGCCAGCTCACGAATCAACAGGGGCGGTCAGCCCCAGCATTTT. This translates into CASSRINRGGQPQHF. Combining the CDR3 with reference TRBV18 and TRBJ1-5 gives the whole variable domain NAGVMQNPRHLVRRRGQEARLRCSPMKGHSHVYWYRQLPEEGLKFMVYLQKENIIDESGMPKERFSAEFPKEGPSILRIQQVVRGDSAAYFCASSRINRGGQPQHFGDGTRLSIL.

The genes are TRBV28 and TRBJ1-4; D gene unclear. This CDR3 is 16 amino acids long. In germline, CDR1 is MDHEN, CDR2 SYDVKM. Between the trimmed V and J ends, which lost 7 bases and 2 bases, there was a span of 17 bases. CDR3 nucleotide sequence: TGTGCCAGCATCCCAGAGGGAAGAGCTACTAATGAAAAACTGTTTTTT. This gives the protein CASIPEGRATNEKLFF.

This clonotype has more than one count but fewer than ten. V is TRBV20-1 and J is TRBJ2-3; 11 nucleotides line up with TRBD2. Trimming at V came to 5 bases and at J to 7 bases, leaving 8 bases not matched to a gene. Germline V gives CDR1 DFQATT, CDR2 SNEGSKA (reference sequence). This CDR3 is built from 14 residues. CDR3 in amino acids: CSASPLAGGYTQYF. The DNA of the CDR3 is TGCAGTGCTTCCCCGCTAGCGGGGGGATATACGCAGTATTTT.

This clonotype was seen a handful of times. V is TRBV14 and J is TRBJ2-1, with TRBD2 matching over 13 bases. V shed 0 bases and J 4 bases; nucleotides not matched to a gene: 12. The CDR3 sequence is 20 residues long. The germline V gene has CDR1 SGHDN and CDR2 FVKESK. CDR3 region: CASSQDPARLAGGRYNEQFF. The CDR3 DNA is TGTGCCAGCAGCCAAGACCCCGCCAGACTAGCGGGAGGACGTTACAATGAGCAGTTCTTC.

There are many counts of this clonotype. The V and J genes are TRBV12-3 or TRBV12-4 and TRBJ2-4, with unresolved D. The V and J ends lost 6 bases and 5 bases respectively, with 5 bases between them. This CDR3 region has 11 residues. The CDR3 DNA reads TGTGCCAGCAGCCTGCAAAACATTCAGTACTTC. This sequence encodes CASSLQNIQYF.

The gene calls are TRBV30 and TRBJ1-2, with D possibly TRBD1 on 5 matching bases. CDR3 length equals 12 residues. Trimming took off 0 bases at V and 7 bases at J, with 9 bases between the two ends. The germline V gene has CDR1 GTSNPN and CDR2 SVGIG (reference sequence). The CDR3 DNA follows: TGTGCCTGGAGTGTACTGGGGGTTGGCTACACCTTC. Encoded protein: CAWSVLGVGYTF.

This clonotype was seen ten or more times. V gene TRBV29-1 combines with J gene TRBJ1-1; tentatively, D is TRBD1 (6 bases). Germline loops: CDR1 SQVTM, CDR2 ANQGSEA. V was pared by 6 bases and J by 1 base, with 18 bases between. The CDR3 extends over 15 amino acids. The CDR3 spells CSVTPQGQPNTEAFF. CDR3 nucleotides: TGCAGCGTGACCCCACAGGGTCAGCCGAACACTGAAGCTTTCTTT.

This rearrangement joins TRBV20-1 to TRBJ2-5, with TRBD1 as a possible D gene (5 bases). V was clipped by 7 bases and J by 1 base, with 16 bases between them. The CDR3 contains 14 residues. Per germline, CDR1 DFQATT and CDR2 SNEGSKA (reference sequence). The CDR3 region is CSGSPKTAQETQYF. CDR3 in DNA: TGCAGTGGGTCCCCGAAGACAGCCCAAGAGACCCAGTACTTC.

Turning to this clonotype: This clone may be a read error of a much larger clone one base away. The rearrangement uses TRBV7-2 and TRBJ2-3, with TRBD2 matching over 8 bases. The V gene's germline CDR1 is SGHTA and CDR2 FQGNSA. The CDR3 spans 15 residues. The CDR3 here is CAGSSLAGLTDTQYF. DNA of the CDR3: TGTGCCGGCAGCTCGCTAGCGGGTTTGACAGATACGCAGTATTTT. Full variable domain (rest looked up from reference TRBV7-2 and TRBJ2-3): GAGVSQSPSNKVTEKGKDVELRCDPISGHTALYWYRQSLGQGLEFLIYFQGNSAPDKSGLPSDRFSAERTGGSVSTLTIQRTQQEDSAVYLCAGSSLAGLTDTQYFGPGTRLTVL.

The chain couples TRBV7-2 to TRBJ1-2; possible D gene TRBD1, 6 bases. The V gene's germline CDR1 is SGHTA and CDR2 FQGNSA. Trimming stripped 5 bases from V and 4 bases from J, with 8 bases between. The CDR3 runs to 12 residues. The CDR3 sequence is CASSTTGYGYTF. The DNA of the CDR3 is TGTGCCAGCAGCACGACAGGCTATGGCTACACCTTC.

This clonotype was seen at least ten times. This rearrangement joins TRBV7-9 to TRBJ1-5; perhaps TRBD1 as D (5 bases). The CDR3 covers 14 residues. Germline CDR1 is SEHNR and CDR2 is FQNEAQ (reference sequence). Trimming stripped 5 bases from V and 5 bases from J, with 13 bases between. As DNA, the CDR3 is TGTGCCAGCAGCGGGGAGAGGGGCCATCAGCCCCAGCATTTT. Translation: CASSGERGHQPQHF.

Many counts were recorded for this clonotype. V is TRBV12-3 or TRBV12-4 and J is TRBJ2-4, with TRBD1 matching 8 bases. This CDR3 is 13 amino acids long. V was clipped by 5 bases and J by 8 bases; unmatched bases: 5. The CDR3 sequence: CASSRGQGDIQYF. For the CDR3, the DNA is TGTGCCAGCAGTCGCGGACAGGGAGACATTCAGTACTTC.

This clonotype was found many times. V usage is TRBV20-1 and J usage is TRBJ2-1, with D tentatively TRBD1 (6 bases). This CDR3 is 15 amino acids long. V was trimmed by 1 base and J by 5 bases, leaving 15 bases between them. CDR1 is DFQATT and CDR2 is SNEGSKA in the germline V gene (reference sequence). Here the CDR3 DNA reads TGCAGTGCTAGAGTTACGGGACGACAGGACAATGAGCAGTTCTTC. Its translation: CSARVTGRQDNEQFF.

This clonotype turned up a few times. The chain carries TRBV7-9 and TRBJ2-1; possible D gene TRBD2, 6 bases. The CDR3 contains 15 residues. Trimming cost V 2 bases and J 8 bases, with 16 bases left between them. CDR1 and CDR2 from the germline V gene are SEHNR and FQNEAQ (reference sequence). CDR3 in amino acids: CASSLPGLLGHEQFF. CDR3 coding DNA: TGTGCCAGCAGCTTACCGGGACTCCTGGGCCATGAGCAGTTCTTC.

This clonotype was counted at least ten times. J is TRBJ2-7 and V is TRBV4-1, with 8 bases fitting TRBD2. The CDR3 contains 16 residues. Losses at the gene ends were 1 base for V and 0 bases for J; bases not matched to a gene: 5. CDR1 is MGHRA and CDR2 is YSYEKL in the germline V gene. This CDR3 is CASSQGPAGVSYEQYF. The CDR3, as DNA: TGCGCCAGCAGCCAAGGTCCAGCGGGAGTCTCCTACGAGCAGTACTTC.

This clonotype has just a few counts. The chain couples TRBV7-9 to TRBJ2-4; TRBD1 or TRBD2 may be the D gene (5 bases each). Germline CDR1 SEHNR, CDR2 FQNEAQ (reference sequence). The V end was cut by 8 bases, the J end by 4 bases, with 12 bases between. This CDR3 has 13 residues. CDR3 sequence: CASERDPKNIQYF. CDR3 in DNA: TGTGCCAGCGAGAGGGACCCTAAAAACATTCAGTACTTC.

The gene calls are TRBV18 and TRBJ2-1, with no clear D. The V end lost 0 bases, the J end lost 5 bases, and 8 bases lay between the germline ends. Germline V gene data show CDR1 as KGHSH and CDR2 as LQKENI. This CDR3 has 14 residues. The CDR3 bases are TGTGCCAGCTCACCACCGGCGACCGACAATGAGCAGTTCTTC. Protein: CASSPPATDNEQFF.

The V and J genes are TRBV5-1 and TRBJ2-3, with 8 bases identical to TRBD2. The CDR3 loop spans 15 amino acids. Trimming at V came to 2 bases and at J to 6 bases, leaving 8 bases not matched to a gene. CDR1 is SGHRS and CDR2 is YFSETQ in the germline V gene. CDR3 sequence: CASSLVGEREDTQYF. In nucleotides, the CDR3 is TGCGCCAGCAGCTTAGTAGGCGAGCGGGAGGATACGCAGTATTTT.

At least ten counts were recorded for this clonotype. This chain links TRBV20-1 with TRBJ2-2; no reliable D call. In germline, CDR1 is DFQATT, CDR2 SNEGSKA (reference sequence). The CDR3 is 15 amino acids. Trimming took off 2 bases at V and 0 bases at J, with 10 bases between the two ends. CDR3 in amino acids: CSARPLRPNTGELFF. CDR3 nucleotides: TGCAGTGCTAGACCACTCAGGCCGAACACCGGGGAGCTGTTTTTT.

This chain joins TRBV5-4 and TRBJ2-1; D remains ambiguous. V lost 4 bases and J lost 15, with 23 bases in between. This CDR3 region has 14 residues. Germline lookup yields CDR1 SGHNT and CDR2 YYREEE (reference sequence). The DNA for the CDR3 is TGTGCCAGCAGCCCCCCCCTAGGGAACCCCTGGATGTTCTTC. Translation: CASSPPLGNPWMFF.

The sample holds many counts of this clonotype. V usage is TRBV6-1 and J usage is TRBJ1-5, with TRBD1 as a possible D gene (6 bases). Germline-derived CDR1 and CDR2 are MNHNS and SASEGT. This CDR3 has 14 residues. V shed 5 bases and J shed 9 bases, with 17 bases lying between them. CDR3 in DNA: TGTGCCAGCAGTCGGGACCCAACAGGGAGGCCCCAGCATTTT. Amino acid sequence: CASSRDPTGRPQHF.

This clonotype has at least ten counts. The chain has TRBV20-1 and TRBJ2-5, with D perhaps assigned TRBD1 or TRBD2 (5 bases each). Trimming pared 4 bases from V and 5 bases from J, leaving 11 bases between. Germline V lookup: CDR1 DFQATT, CDR2 SNEGSKA (reference sequence). The CDR3 totals 12 residues. CDR3 bases: TGCAGTGCTATGAGGGACCGGGAGACCCAGTACTTC. Its translation is CSAMRDRETQYF.

This clonotype was recorded at least ten times. V gene TRBV12-3 or TRBV12-4 combines with J gene TRBJ2-3; 10 bases are shared with TRBD1. This CDR3 has 14 amino acids. V lost 4 bases and J lost 7; bases outside the gene matches: 5. CDR3 DNA sequence: TGTGCCAGCAGTTCCGGGACAGGGGATCATACGCAGTATTTT. Translated: CASSSGTGDHTQYF.

In its sample, this clonotype was seen many times. The chain recombines TRBV20-1 with TRBJ2-4, with no clear D. The CDR3 is made up of 16 amino acids. Germline assignment: CDR1 DFQATT and CDR2 SNEGSKA (reference sequence). Trimming stripped 0 bases from V and 0 bases from J, with 12 bases between. The CDR3 loop is CSARDRRRIAKNIQYF. CDR3 coding DNA: TGCAGTGCTAGAGATCGACGAAGGATAGCCAAAAACATTCAGTACTTC.

This clonotype came up many times. J is TRBJ2-2 and V is TRBV5-1, with 10 positions matching TRBD2. Trimming took 0 bases from V and 3 from J; bases not matched to a gene: 5. The CDR3 runs to 17 residues. The germline CDR1 and CDR2 sequences are SGHRS and YFSETQ. The CDR3 spells CASSLALAGVYTGELFF. The CDR3 DNA sequence: TGCGCCAGCAGCTTGGCCCTAGCGGGAGTCTACACCGGGGAGCTGTTTTTT.